This is a list of T cell receptor beta chains from one sample in a study of blood T cell repertoires in COVID-19. Repertoires were generated with immunoSEQ multiplex PCR, while TCRdb's copy carries only in-frame clones and drops some. The sample records around 320,000 clones, about 85% being singletons. Sequenced material: peripheral blood. Receptor source: a man between 18 and 29 years old with active or convalescent COVID-19. Each CDR3 is given with its conserved first and last residue. A D gene is named only where the DNA matches it firmly. A clone size is listed for some rows: how often the clone was seen (once, few, many), or a class if it is expanded.

len	abundance	v_gene	d_gene	j_gene	CDR3aa	CDR3nt
15	.	TRBV5-1	TRBD1	TRBJ2-3	CASSRDSLGTDTQYF	TGCGCCAGCAGCCGGGACAGTCTGGGCACAGATACGCAGTATTTT
15	.	TRBV5-1	.	TRBJ2-3	CASSLGAGTVDTQYF	TGCGCCAGCAGCTTGGGCGCAGGCACGGTGGATACGCAGTATTTT
17	.	TRBV9	.	TRBJ2-3	CASSVALTGPSTDTQYF	TGTGCCAGCAGCGTAGCCCTGACAGGACCCAGCACAGATACGCAGTATTTT
14	.	TRBV10-3	.	TRBJ1-3	CAIRHEALGNTIYF	TGTGCCATCAGGCATGAAGCCCTTGGAAACACCATATATTTT
14	.	TRBV5-4	.	TRBJ2-5	CASSLTRTQETQYF	TGTGCCAGCAGCTTGACTCGCACCCAAGAGACCCAGTACTTC
15	.	TRBV6-2/TRBV6-3	TRBD1	TRBJ1-5	CASSYRDSSSQPQHF	TGTGCCAGCAGTTACCGGGACAGCTCATCTCAGCCCCAGCATTTT
15	once	TRBV19	TRBD1	TRBJ1-1	CASRIPGQGGTEAFF	TGTGCCAGTAGGATTCCGGGACAGGGAGGGACTGAAGCTTTCTTT
15	.	TRBV3-1/TRBV3-2	TRBD2	TRBJ2-7	CASSQDPSGAYEQYF	TGTGCCAGCAGCCAAGACCCTAGCGGAGCCTACGAGCAGTACTTC
16	once	TRBV5-6	.	TRBJ2-7	CASSLRFRAVMNEQYF	TGTGCCAGCAGCTTGAGATTCAGGGCGGTTATGAACGAGCAGTACTTC
13	.	TRBV7-8	.	TRBJ1-1	CASSLLRNTEAFF	TGTGCCAGCAGCTTGCTTAGGAACACTGAAGCTTTCTTT
14	few	TRBV6-2/TRBV6-3	.	TRBJ1-4	CASSYFGTNEKLFF	TGTGCCAGCAGTTACTTCGGAACTAATGAAAAACTGTTTTTT
16	.	TRBV7-8	TRBD1	TRBJ1-1	CASSFRIAGGNTEAFF	TGTGCCAGCAGCTTTCGGATCGCAGGGGGGAACACTGAAGCTTTCTTT
18	.	TRBV14	TRBD2	TRBJ2-1	CASSQDLIRTSQDNEQFF	TGTGCCAGCAGCCAAGATCTCATCCGGACTAGCCAAGACAATGAGCAGTTCTTC
13	.	TRBV28	.	TRBJ2-1	CASSLPRGNEQFF	TGTGCCAGCAGTTTACCCCGGGGCAATGAGCAGTTCTTC
14	.	TRBV6-6	TRBD2	TRBJ2-2	CASSLGGVRGELFF	TGTGCCAGCAGTCTGGGGGGGGTAAGGGGGGAGCTGTTTTTT
15	once	TRBV6-5	.	TRBJ2-5	CASSFRSSSQETQYF	TGTGCCAGCAGCTTTCGGTCTAGTAGTCAAGAGACCCAGTACTTC
16	.	TRBV2	.	TRBJ1-4	CASEGATRDFGEKLFF	TGTGCCAGCGAGGGAGCTACCCGGGATTTCGGTGAAAAACTGTTTTTT
16	few	TRBV5-1	TRBD1	TRBJ2-3	CASSLSTGGHTDTQYF	TGCGCCAGCAGCTTGTCGACAGGGGGCCACACAGATACGCAGTATTTT
15	.	TRBV4-1	TRBD1	TRBJ1-6	CASSQEGTGGSPLHF	TGCGCCAGCAGCCAAGAAGGGACAGGGGGCTCACCCCTCCACTTT
14	.	TRBV3-1/TRBV3-2	TRBD2	TRBJ2-3	CASSPQLAGFTQYF	TGTGCCAGCAGCCCCCAACTAGCGGGGTTTACGCAGTATTTT
15	.	TRBV4-1	TRBD2	TRBJ2-7	CASSPGVAGVYEQYF	TGCGCCAGCAGCCCCGGGGTAGCGGGAGTTTACGAGCAGTACTTC
16	.	TRBV23-1	.	TRBJ2-1	CASSQGYRDRPNEQFF	TGCGCCAGCAGTCAGGGATACAGGGATAGGCCCAATGAGCAGTTCTTC
14	.	TRBV7-2	.	TRBJ1-2	CASSLVLGLDGYTF	TGTGCCAGCAGCTTAGTTCTGGGACTCGATGGCTACACCTTC
15	.	TRBV7-9	TRBD2	TRBJ2-7	CASSSPLAGSYEQYF	TGTGCCAGCAGCTCCCCACTAGCGGGAAGTTACGAGCAGTACTTC
13	.	TRBV7-9	.	TRBJ1-1	CASSLVQNTEAFF	TGTGCCAGCAGCTTAGTACAAAACACTGAAGCTTTCTTT
15	.	TRBV5-4	.	TRBJ2-7	CASSLAPLSSYEQYF	TGTGCCAGCAGCTTGGCCCCCCTGAGCTCCTACGAGCAGTACTTC
17	.	TRBV24-1	TRBD1	TRBJ1-5	CATSDPRQGKGNQPQHF	TGTGCCACCAGTGATCCCCGACAGGGTAAGGGCAATCAGCCCCAGCATTTT
14	few	TRBV19	TRBD1	TRBJ2-7	CASSIAGTDYEQYF	TGTGCCAGTAGTATAGCGGGGACAGACTACGAGCAGTACTTC
15	.	TRBV5-1	.	TRBJ1-1	CASSLGLGGNTEAFF	TGCGCCAGCAGCTTGGGGCTGGGGGGGAACACTGAAGCTTTCTTT
15	.	TRBV2	TRBD1	TRBJ2-3	CASRPGQGFTDTQYF	TGTGCCAGCCGCCCGGGACAGGGATTTACAGATACGCAGTATTTT
14	.	TRBV3-1/TRBV3-2	.	TRBJ2-3	CASSQIGATDTQYF	TGTGCCAGCAGCCAAATAGGGGCGACAGATACGCAGTATTTT